This entry lists 9 T cell receptor beta chains sequenced from one sample in a study of blood T cell repertoires in COVID-19. Sequenced by immunoSEQ multiplex PCR; TCRdb stores in-frame clones only, minus some. The sample consists of roughly 130,000 clones, around 82% of them appearing once. Specimen: peripheral blood. Receptors originate from a woman in her 30s who had recovered from COVID-19.

The J gene is TRBJ1-2, the V gene TRBV5-1; the match to TRBD1 covers 8 bases. CDR3 size: 16 residues. The germline gives CDR1 SGHRS, CDR2 YFSETQ. The junction had 14 bases not matched to a gene; V was cut back by 2 bases and J by 8 bases. The CDR3 DNA reads as TGCGCCAGCAGCTTCAACACTTTGACAGGGGTTAAGGGCTACACCTTC. Translated, it gives CASSFNTLTGVKGYTF.

This clone showed up just once. The chain joins TRBV5-1 to TRBJ2-5; maybe TRBD1 (5 bases). Germline values: CDR1 SGHRS, CDR2 YFSETQ. This CDR3 contains 14 residues. The V gene lost 0 bases and the J gene lost 5 bases, with 11 bases spanning the gap. The DNA of the CDR3 is TGCGCCAGCAGCTTGGATGACAGTCCGGAGACCCAGTACTTC. It yields the protein CASSLDDSPETQYF.

The CDR3 loop reads CASKIIGGHYGYTF. CDR3 nucleotides: TGTGCCAGCAAAATCATCGGGGGTCACTATGGCTACACCTTC. V and J are TRBV5-5 and TRBJ1-2, with D possibly being TRBD1 (5 bases). Germline V gene data show CDR1 as SGHKS and CDR2 as YYEKEE (reference sequence). The V end lost 6 bases, the J end lost 3 bases, and 15 bases lay between the germline ends. This CDR3 spans 14 amino acids.

V gene TRBV18 combines with J gene TRBJ1-4; a weak D match, TRBD1 (5 bases). The CDR3 has 14 residues. Trimming pared 3 bases from V and 7 bases from J, leaving 12 bases between. Per germline, CDR1 KGHSH and CDR2 LQKENI. The CDR3 sequence: CASSPTGGREKLFF. The CDR3 nucleotides are TGTGCCAGCTCACCGACCGGGGGTCGTGAAAAACTGTTTTTT.

The chain has TRBV29-1 and TRBJ2-7, with 7 bases fitting TRBD2. Germline V gene lookup returns CDR1 SQVTM and CDR2 ANQGSEA. After removal of 5 bases from V and 2 bases from J, the junction contained 3 bases not matched to a gene. The CDR3 spans 12 residues. The DNA of the CDR3 is TGCAGCGTTCGGGAGGCAACCTACGAGCAGTACTTC. Its protein product is CSVREATYEQYF.

This clone was counted once. The rearrangement joins TRBV7-8 to TRBJ1-3, with D possibly matching TRBD1 (5 bases). CDR3 length equals 15 residues. The V end lost 1 base, the J end lost 0 bases, and 7 bases lay between the germline ends. CDR1 is SGHVS and CDR2 is FQNEAQ in the germline V gene. The CDR3 DNA reads as TGTGCCAGCAGCTTAGGACAGCGCTCTGGAAACACCATATATTTT. It specifies CASSLGQRSGNTIYF.

The chain combines TRBV19 with TRBJ2-2, with TRBD1 matching over 8 bases. V gave up 2 bases and J gave up 2 bases; unmatched junction bases: 4. CDR1 is LNHDA and CDR2 is SQIVND in the germline V gene (reference sequence). CDR3 length: 16 amino acids. The CDR3 bases are TGTGCCAGTAGTATAAAGACAGGGGATAACACCGGGGAGCTGTTTTTT. Translated, it gives CASSIKTGDNTGELFF. The variable domain in full, with the rest retrieved from reference TRBV19 and TRBJ2-2, is DGGITQSPKYLFRKEGQNVTLSCEQNLNHDAMYWYRQDPGQGLRLIYYSQIVNDFQKGDIAEGYSVSREKKESFPLTVTSAQKNPTAFYLCASSIKTGDNTGELFFGEGSRLTVL.

The J gene is TRBJ1-1, the V gene TRBV5-5; possible D gene TRBD1, 6 bases. Trimming took 1 base from V and 1 from J, leaving 11 bases between them. From germline, CDR1 is SGHKS and CDR2 YYEKEE (reference sequence). This CDR3 is built from 15 residues. The CDR3 region is CASSLSPTGNTEAFF. The CDR3 bases are TGTGCCAGCAGCTTGTCGCCGACAGGGAACACTGAAGCTTTCTTT.

This chain connects TRBV19 to TRBJ2-1, with 7 nucleotides matching TRBD1. Per germline, CDR1 LNHDA and CDR2 SQIVND (reference sequence). After removal of 6 bases from V and 6 bases from J, the junction contained 11 bases not matched to a gene. The CDR3 loop spans 15 amino acids. The DNA of the CDR3 is TGTGCCAGTAGCCCGGGACAGAGGGGTTCCAATGAGCAGTTCTTC. It is translated as CASSPGQRGSNEQFF.